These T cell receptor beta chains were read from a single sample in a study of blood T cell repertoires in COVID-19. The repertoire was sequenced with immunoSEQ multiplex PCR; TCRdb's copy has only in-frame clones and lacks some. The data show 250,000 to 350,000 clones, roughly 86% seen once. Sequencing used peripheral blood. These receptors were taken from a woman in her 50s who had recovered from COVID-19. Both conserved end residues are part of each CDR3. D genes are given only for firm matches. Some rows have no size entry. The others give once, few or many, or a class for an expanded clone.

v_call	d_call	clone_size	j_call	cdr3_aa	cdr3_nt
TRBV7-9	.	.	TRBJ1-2	CASSPDGRSNYGYTF	TGTGCCAGCAGCCCCGATGGGAGGTCCAACTATGGCTACACCTTC
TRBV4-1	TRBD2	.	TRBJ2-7	CASSQSLAGTYEQYF	TGCGCCAGCAGCCAGTCCCTAGCGGGTACCTACGAGCAGTACTTC
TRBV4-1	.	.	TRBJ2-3	CASSPRVPTDTQYF	TGCGCCAGCAGCCCGCGGGTTCCCACAGATACGCAGTATTTT
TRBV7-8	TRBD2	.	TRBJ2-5	CASSLEDSGAQETQYF	TGTGCCAGCAGCTTAGAAGATAGCGGGGCCCAAGAGACCCAGTACTTC
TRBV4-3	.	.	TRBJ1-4	CASSQELASNEKLFF	TGCGCCAGCAGCCAAGAATTGGCTAGTAATGAAAAACTGTTTTTT
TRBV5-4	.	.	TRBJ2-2	CASSLLGGTGELFF	TGTGCCAGCAGCTTGCTGGGAGGCACCGGGGAGCTGTTTTTT
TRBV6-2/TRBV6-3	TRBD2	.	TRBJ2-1	CASSYSMLAGDYEQFF	TGTGCCAGCAGTTACTCGATGTTAGCGGGAGACTATGAGCAGTTCTTC
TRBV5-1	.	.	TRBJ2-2	CASSLDSFTGELFF	TGCGCCAGCAGCTTAGACAGCTTCACTGGGGAGCTGTTTTTT
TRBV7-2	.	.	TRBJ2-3	CASSSEGVGTDTQYF	TGTGCCAGCAGCAGTGAGGGGGTCGGGACAGATACGCAGTATTTT
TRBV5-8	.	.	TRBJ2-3	CAARVFEVATDTQYF	TGTGCCGCCCGGGTCTTCGAGGTTGCCACAGATACGCAGTATTTT
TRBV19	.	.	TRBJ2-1	CASSWRDEQFF	TGTGCCAGTAGCTGGAGGGATGAGCAGTTCTTC
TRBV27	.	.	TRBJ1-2	CASSPSGNYGYTF	TGTGCCAGCAGTCCCTCAGGGAACTATGGCTACACCTTC
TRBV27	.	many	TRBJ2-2	CASSLSLDGELFF	TGTGCCAGCAGTTTATCGCTAGACGGGGAGCTGTTTTTT
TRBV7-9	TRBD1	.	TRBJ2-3	CASSLGQGPRNTQYF	TGTGCCAGCAGCTTGGGACAGGGGCCCAGGAATACGCAGTATTTT
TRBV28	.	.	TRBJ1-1	CASSRSGTTEAFF	TGTGCCAGCAGTCGATCCGGGACAACTGAAGCTTTCTTT